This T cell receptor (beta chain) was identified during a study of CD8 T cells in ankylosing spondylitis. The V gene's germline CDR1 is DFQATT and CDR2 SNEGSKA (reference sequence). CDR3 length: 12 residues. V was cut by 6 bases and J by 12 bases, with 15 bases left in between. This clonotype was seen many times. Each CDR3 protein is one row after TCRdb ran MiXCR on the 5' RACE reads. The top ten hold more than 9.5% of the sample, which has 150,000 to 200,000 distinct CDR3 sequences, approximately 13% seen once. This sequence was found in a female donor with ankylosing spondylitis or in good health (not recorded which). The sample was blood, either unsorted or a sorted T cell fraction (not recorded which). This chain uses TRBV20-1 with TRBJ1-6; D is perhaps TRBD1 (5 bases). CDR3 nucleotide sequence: TGCAGTGCAGGGGCCGGGGCCCTACCCCTCCACTTT. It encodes CSAGAGALPLHF.